Described below is a single TCR beta chain sequence and its context. Its antigen specificity is not known. No base-level quality is on record; no much larger clone is a single base apart. The sample comes from a study of T cell repertoires in cytomegalovirus infection (dated by TCRdb to the late 2010s). Some background on the complete study: Donor HLA type was relevant to the analysis, as public TCR beta signatures indicated carriage of CMV infection together with the matching HLA type.

CDR1 and CDR2 were assigned from the germline V gene (reference sequence) as LNHNV and YYDKDF. Inclusive of the bounding cysteine and phenylalanine, the CDR3 is 13 residues long. Just CDR3 DNA is preserved here, 39 bases in frame from base 1. V drops 5 bases and J drops 1 base, leaving 6 bases in between. TCRdb records Illumina HiSeq 1500 as the sequencer. TCRdb reanalyzed the raw reads on its own, using fastp at Q25 for trimming and MiXCR for clone calling, and kept in-frame beta chains. Each entry is one CDR3 protein sequence, shown with its most common DNA and genes. The sample contains 450,000 to 600,000 distinct CDR3 sequences, approximately 11% of them found a single time. Clones ranked in the top ten supply roughly a tenth of the sample. General conclusions and limits of the study: Cumulative frequency of public TCR beta family members discriminated carriers of CMV infection plus the relevant HLA type in this cohort and an independent approximately 370-donor cohort. The ex vivo response was dominated by HLA-C-restricted CMV-specific TCR beta clonotypes, which also provided the single most frequent clonotype in two of eight donors.

The receptor's source is a human donor in good health (CMV status not recorded). Some clones in this sample may be carry-over from other donors' samples. The receptor chain draws on TRBV15 and TRBJ1-5; the D gene remains uncertain. Material: PBMCs. The CDR3 region reads CATSLDSNQPQHF. DNA sequence: TGTGCCACCAGCCTTGACAGCAATCAGCCCCAGCATTTT. Supplemented by the reference TRBV15 and TRBJ1-5 proteins around the CDR3, the complete variable domain is DAMVIQNPRYQVTQFGKPVTLSCSQTLNHNVMYWYQQKSSQAPKLLFHYYDKDFNNEADTPDNFQSRRPNTSFCFLDIRSPGLGDTAMYLCATSLDSNQPQHFGDGTRLSIL.